These 16 T cell receptor beta chains were all obtained from the same sample, sequenced in a study of T cell responses to AZD1222 COVID-19 vaccine. The table came from immunoSEQ multiplex PCR; TCRdb's copy has only in-frame clones and leaves some out. Here the sample spans 95,000 to 150,000 clones, approximately 86% being singletons. This sample comprised peripheral blood, obtained on day 0 of AZD1222 vaccination. The receptors here all came from an adult in good health.

The chain recombines TRBV24-1 with TRBJ2-5, with 9 bases that match TRBD1. Trimming took 5 bases from V and 5 from J; bases not matched to a gene: 8. CDR3 length equals 15 residues. The V gene's germline CDR1 is KGHDR and CDR2 SFDVKD. The CDR3: CATSAYRGQRETQYF. The CDR3 nucleotides read TGTGCCACCAGTGCCTACAGGGGGCAACGGGAGACCCAGTACTTC.

J is TRBJ2-7 and V is TRBV7-6; possibly TRBD2 for D (6 bases). The CDR3 loop spans 15 amino acids. V dropped 2 bases and J dropped 1 base, with 12 bases sitting between them. Germline values: CDR1 SGHVS, CDR2 FNYEAQ. CDR3 bases: TGTGCCAGCAGCTTACAGGAGGGACGGTCCTACGAGCAGTACTTC. This translates into CASSLQEGRSYEQYF.

The CDR3 sequence is CASRRLAEQDTQYF. DNA for the CDR3: TGTGCCAGCAGGCGACTAGCGGAGCAAGATACGCAGTATTTT. This chain connects TRBV6-5 to TRBJ2-3; 9 bases are a match to TRBD2. The CDR3 sequence is 14 residues long. The ends lost 6 bases at V and 5 bases at J; junction bases unmatched: 6. Germline V gives CDR1 MNHEY, CDR2 SVGAGI.

The chain is built from TRBV7-9 and TRBJ1-4; 8 positions agree with TRBD1. V was pared by 5 bases and J by 6 bases, with 11 bases of the junction left unmatched. This CDR3 contains 16 residues. Looked up from germline, CDR1 is SEHNR and CDR2 is FQNEAQ (reference sequence). The CDR3 DNA reads TGTGCCAGCAGCCTCCTCTCAGGGGGCGTTTATGAAAAACTGTTTTTT. Translation gives CASSLLSGGVYEKLFF.

The chain links TRBV19 to TRBJ1-1; D is uncertain. This CDR3 has 13 residues. V lost 7 bases and J 0 bases, leaving 9 bases between the germline ends. Germline assignment: CDR1 LNHDA and CDR2 SQIVND (reference sequence). The CDR3 coding sequence is TGTGCCAGTACCAAGTCGGTGAACACTGAAGCTTTCTTT. Its translation: CASTKSVNTEAFF.

The table lists this clone with a few counts. The chain links TRBV7-9 to TRBJ2-7, with a possible D match to TRBD1 (5 bases). The germline gives CDR1 SEHNR, CDR2 FQNEAQ (reference sequence). The CDR3 has 13 amino acids. V shed 8 bases and J shed 2 bases, with 13 bases lying between them. CDR3 residues: CASEGAGPYEQYF. Written as DNA, the CDR3 is TGTGCCAGCGAAGGGGCAGGGCCCTACGAGCAGTACTTC.

V usage is TRBV28 and J usage is TRBJ1-5, with a tentative D call TRBD1 (5 bases). This CDR3 comprises 16 residues. Between the trimmed V and J ends, which lost 4 bases and 0 bases, there was a span of 13 bases. CDR1 MDHEN and CDR2 SYDVKM come from the germline V gene. The CDR3 DNA follows: TGTGCCAGCAGTTCCATGGGACTGCTTAGCAATCAGCCCCAGCATTTT. Encoded protein: CASSSMGLLSNQPQHF.

This chain links TRBV3-1 (or the pseudogene TRBV3-2) with TRBJ2-3, with D unclear. This CDR3 spans 14 amino acids. Germline assignment: CDR1 LGHDT and CDR2 YNNKEL (reference sequence). With 0 bases removed from V and 2 bases from J, the gap between germline ends came to 6 bases. This CDR3 is CASSQDLATDTQYF. The CDR3 nucleotides are TGTGCCAGCAGCCAAGACTTGGCCACAGATACGCAGTATTTT.

Turning to this clone: The sample carries other DNA sequences with the same CDR3. This chain joins TRBV7-2 and TRBJ2-1; TRBD2 matches at 8 bases. V lost 6 bases to trimming and J lost 2 bases; unmatched junction nucleotides: 3. The CDR3 runs 14 residues. Germline V gene lookup returns CDR1 SGHTA and CDR2 FQGNSA. CDR3 protein: CASSSGLAYNEQFF. The CDR3, as DNA: TGTGCCAGCAGTTCGGGACTAGCCTACAATGAGCAGTTCTTC. The whole variable domain, remainder taken from reference TRBV7-2 and TRBJ2-1, is GAGVSQSPSNKVTEKGKDVELRCDPISGHTALYWYRQSLGQGLEFLIYFQGNSAPDKSGLPSDRFSAERTGGSVSTLTIQRTQQEDSAVYLCASSSGLAYNEQFFGPGTRLTVL.

This clone was seen once. The chain has TRBV6-5 and TRBJ1-1; tentatively, D is TRBD1 (6 bases). This CDR3 is built from 12 residues. V was cut by 6 bases and J by 10 bases, with 15 bases left in between. The V gene's germline CDR1 is MNHEY and CDR2 SVGAGI. The CDR3 DNA sequence: TGTGCCAGCAGCGCACCAGGGGTGATAGCTTTCTTT. This gives the protein CASSAPGVIAFF.

The chain's CDR3 is CASSPDRDEQFF. CDR3 nucleotides: TGTGCCAGCAGCCCTGACAGGGATGAGCAGTTCTTC. V is TRBV7-2 and J is TRBJ2-1; 7 nucleotides agree with TRBD1. V was pared by 5 bases and J by 8 bases, with 3 bases of the junction left unmatched. Germline V gene lookup returns CDR1 SGHTA and CDR2 FQGNSA. There are 12 residues in the CDR3. Combining the CDR3 with reference TRBV7-2 and TRBJ2-1 gives the whole variable domain GAGVSQSPSNKVTEKGKDVELRCDPISGHTALYWYRQSLGQGLEFLIYFQGNSAPDKSGLPSDRFSAERTGGSVSTLTIQRTQQEDSAVYLCASSPDRDEQFFGPGTRLTVL.

This chain's CDR3 is CASSFGRGDTEAFF. The CDR3 DNA follows: TGCGCCAGCAGCTTTGGCAGGGGTGACACTGAAGCTTTCTTT. The gene calls are TRBV5-1 and TRBJ1-1; tentatively, D is TRBD1 (6 bases). Trimming took 2 bases from V and 3 from J, leaving 11 bases between them. Germline CDR1 is SGHRS and CDR2 is YFSETQ. This CDR3 region has 14 residues.

The chain recombines TRBV28 with TRBJ1-4, with D perhaps TRBD1 (6 bases). Germline loops: CDR1 MDHEN, CDR2 SYDVKM. CDR3 size: 15 residues. V dropped 6 bases and J dropped 8 bases, with 19 bases sitting between them. CDR3 in amino acids: CASRPWTALREKLFF. The CDR3 DNA is TGTGCCAGCAGACCATGGACAGCCTTAAGGGAAAAACTGTTTTTT.

The V gene is TRBV5-1, the J gene TRBJ1-1, with D maybe TRBD1 (6 bases). With 0 bases removed from V and 6 bases from J, the gap between germline ends came to 15 bases. The CDR3 has 15 amino acids. Germline CDR1 SGHRS, CDR2 YFSETQ. The CDR3 loop is CASSLATGRISEAFF. CDR3 bases: TGCGCCAGCAGCTTGGCAACAGGGAGGATTTCTGAAGCTTTCTTT.

V and J are TRBV9 and TRBJ2-3; TRBD2 matches at 8 bases. CDR3 length equals 20 residues. Per germline, CDR1 SGDLS and CDR2 YYNGEE. J was trimmed by 1 base and V by 0 bases; bases with no gene match: 16. In DNA, the CDR3 is TGTGCCAGCAGCGTAGCCCCCACCCACTACGCGGGAGGAGGCACAGATACGCAGTATTTT. Translating it yields CASSVAPTHYAGGGTDTQYF.

V is TRBV27 and J is TRBJ1-1; TRBD1 aligns across 8 bases. The CDR3 is 14 residues long. Germline CDR1 MNHEY, CDR2 SMNVEV (reference sequence). Written as DNA, the CDR3 is TGTGCAATGGGGGGCAGGGGGCCCGGCACTGAAGCTTTCTTT. Translated, it gives CAMGGRGPGTEAFF.